This T cell receptor beta chain was documented in a study of T cells in Graves' hyperthyroidism and ophthalmopathy. The source material, RNA transcripts, was used to amplify TCR beta CDR3 regions. The HTBI primer set was used in a first-round RT-PCR of the TCR CDR3. One entry per CDR3 protein, called by TCRdb with MiXCR from the multiplex PCR reads. The table shows a few hundred thousand distinct CDR3 sequences, with around 18% occurring only once. Trimming took 0 bases from V and 4 from J, leaving 19 bases between them. The CDR3 has 18 residues. In this sample, this clonotype turned up many times. The clonotype comes from a man younger than 35 with Graves' ophthalmopathy. The rearrangement joins TRBV12-3 or TRBV12-4 to TRBJ1-5; D possibly corresponds to TRBD1 (6 bases). Sequencing used blood. CDR3 DNA: TGTGCCAGCAGTTTAGCTGTCCTGAAGAGGGGGGGGAATCAGCCCCAGCATTTT. This encodes CASSLAVLKRGGNQPQHF.